Each of the 27 T cell receptor beta chains below was sequenced from the same sample in a study of beta chain features in type 1 diabetes. Expressed TCRB transcripts were sequenced because the entire RNA isolate underwent reverse transcription. Sequenced by immunoSEQ multiplex PCR; TCRdb stores in-frame clones only, minus some. The sample shows 150,000 to 190,000 clones, 8.1% of them seen only once. Sequencing was carried out using central memory CD4+ T cells from blood. The source is a man between 18 and 29 years old in good health.

The chain recombines TRBV12-5 with TRBJ1-5; 7 nucleotides line up with TRBD1. J was trimmed by 8 bases and V by 2 bases; bases with no gene match: 15. The CDR3 spans 17 residues. From germline, CDR1 is LGHNT and CDR2 FRNRAP. In nucleotides, the CDR3 is TGTGCTAGTGGTTTGAATGTTGAGGACAGGCCCGATGAGCCCCAGCATTTT. This encodes CASGLNVEDRPDEPQHF.

The rearrangement joins TRBV7-3 to TRBJ2-7; the D gene is possibly TRBD1 (5 bases). Per germline, CDR1 SGHTA and CDR2 FQGTGA. The CDR3 sequence is 15 residues long. V lost 5 bases, J lost 2 bases, and 16 bases lay in between. The CDR3 loop reads CASSPQGGGPYEQYF. CDR3 in DNA: TGTGCCAGCAGCCCGCAGGGTGGCGGCCCCTACGAGCAGTACTTC. The whole variable domain, filled in from reference TRBV7-3 and TRBJ2-7, reads GAGVSQTPSNKVTEKGKYVELRCDPISGHTALYWYRQSLGQGPEFLIYFQGTGAADDSGLPNDRFFAVRPEGSVSTLKIQRTERGDSAVYLCASSPQGGGPYEQYFGPGTRLTVT.

This rearrangement joins TRBV29-1 to TRBJ2-3, with 12 bases that match TRBD2. With V trimmed by 2 bases and J by 5 bases, 14 bases remained unmatched. This CDR3 has 18 residues. Germline V gene lookup returns CDR1 SQVTM and CDR2 ANQGSEA. DNA of the CDR3: TGCAGCGTTGAAAACAGGGGGCTAGCGGGAGGGCCGATAGATACGCAGTATTTT. Translation gives CSVENRGLAGGPIDTQYF.

This clone was seen a few times. The chain uses TRBV10-3 and TRBJ1-5; TRBD1 agrees at 7 bases. V was clipped by 0 bases and J by 7 bases; unmatched bases: 3. The CDR3 is 14 amino acids. Germline CDR1 reads ENHRY; CDR2 reads SYGVKD. The CDR3 DNA reads TGTGCCATCAGTGAGTCTCCAGGGGGACAGCCCCAGCATTTT. This sequence encodes CAISESPGGQPQHF.

The V and J genes are TRBV21-1 and TRBJ1-3; the table names TRBD1, a call not compared with the DNA. TRBV21-1 is tagged as a pseudogene. CDR3 length: 17 amino acids. The CDR3 bases are TGTGCCAGCAGCAAAGTGGGGCAACCCAACTCTGGAAACACCATATATTTT. Encoded protein: CASSKVGQPNSGNTIYF.

This clone was seen a few times. CDR3 coding DNA: TGTGCCAGCAGCTTTGGGACAGGGGACAGCAATCAGCCCCAGCATTTT. Protein sequence: CASSFGTGDSNQPQHF. V gene TRBV5-4 combines with J gene TRBJ1-5; TRBD1 agrees at 10 bases. Per germline, CDR1 SGHNT and CDR2 YYREEE (reference sequence). Unmatched junction bases numbered 3, after V lost 2 bases and J lost 1 base. The CDR3 sequence is 16 residues long.

CDR3 protein: CASSIFYRSSSYEQYF. CDR3 DNA: TGTGCCAGTAGTATATTCTACAGATCAAGCTCCTACGAGCAGTACTTC. The genes are TRBV19 and TRBJ2-7; D call uncertain. The CDR3 sequence is 16 residues long. V shed 2 bases and J shed 0 bases, with 14 bases lying between them. Germline V gene data show CDR1 as LNHDA and CDR2 as SQIVND (reference sequence).

The sample holds many counts of this clone. The chain employs TRBV7-9 and TRBJ2-1; D may be TRBD1 (5 bases). Trimming left V 5 bases short and J 9 bases short, with 20 bases between. This CDR3 comprises 15 residues. CDR1 SEHNR and CDR2 FQNEAQ come from the germline V gene (reference sequence). Written as DNA, the CDR3 is TGTGCCAGCAGCCCGCCAGGGCTAGAAGTCAGTGAGCAGTTCTTC. Translated, it gives CASSPPGLEVSEQFF.

This clone was detected ten times or more. The rearrangement links TRBV4-2 to TRBJ2-7, with 9 bases identical to TRBD2. With V trimmed by 0 bases and J by 2 bases, 5 bases remained unmatched. The CDR3 has 16 residues. Germline CDR1 LGHNA, CDR2 YNFKEQ. The CDR3 protein is CASSQDWASGAYEQYF. DNA for the CDR3: TGTGCCAGCAGCCAAGATTGGGCTAGCGGGGCCTACGAGCAGTACTTC.

To note about this clone: This clone may be a read error of a much larger clone one base away. The chain is built from TRBV29-1 and TRBJ2-5; 8 bases align to TRBD2. The assigned J gene may be wrong: the sequence end matches TRBJ2-7 better. Looked up from germline, CDR1 is SQVTM and CDR2 is ANQGSEA. The CDR3 totals 12 residues. The CDR3 coding sequence is TGCAGCGTTGCGGTGACTAGCGACGAGCAGTACTTC. This codes for CSVAVTSDEQYF.

The chain employs TRBV6-6 and TRBJ1-2, with D possibly TRBD1 on 6 matching bases. The CDR3 loop spans 14 amino acids. V was pared by 0 bases and J by 8 bases, with 13 bases between. CDR1 MNHNY and CDR2 SVGAGI come from the germline V gene (reference sequence). CDR3 in DNA: TGTGCCAGCAGTTACTCCCCAATAAGGGGGGGCTACACCTTC. This translates into CASSYSPIRGGYTF.

In its sample, this clone was seen a few times. The chain links TRBV9 to TRBJ1-2, with 7 positions matching TRBD1. The V segment lost 2 bases and the J segment 4 bases; nucleotides outside the gene matches: 8. The CDR3 length is 15 residues. The germline CDR1 and CDR2 sequences are SGDLS and YYNGEE. The CDR3 is CASSVGGGGGYGYTF. As DNA, the CDR3 is TGTGCCAGCAGCGTCGGAGGGGGCGGTGGCTATGGCTACACCTTC.

There are a few counts of this clone. This chain uses TRBV30 with TRBJ2-1; 8 bases agree with TRBD1. The CDR3 sequence is 12 residues long. Germline V CDR1 and CDR2: GTSNPN, SVGIG (reference sequence). The J segment lost 12 bases and the V segment lost 3 bases, leaving 7 bases of the junction unmatched. CDR3 nucleotides: TGTGCCTGGAGCGCTGGACAGGGAAGGCAGTTCTTC. Translation: CAWSAGQGRQFF.

The chain recombines TRBV19 with TRBJ1-1; D is ambiguous. Germline CDR1 LNHDA, CDR2 SQIVND (reference sequence). V dropped 5 bases and J dropped 1 base, with 14 bases sitting between them. The CDR3 spans 15 residues. Here the CDR3 DNA reads TGTGCCAGTAGTCCGGATACAGTGAGGAACACTGAAGCTTTCTTT. Protein sequence: CASSPDTVRNTEAFF.

The table lists this clone with a few counts. This sequence joins TRBV7-2 and TRBJ2-7, with D possibly TRBD1 on 7 matching bases. Trimming shortened V by 3 bases and J by 3 bases, and 15 bases separated the two germline ends. The CDR3 totals 15 residues. CDR1 is SGHTA and CDR2 is FQGNSA in the germline V gene. CDR3 nucleotides: TGTGCCAGCAGCTTGCAGGGGGGTGGACTCTACGAGCAGTACTTC. Translation: CASSLQGGGLYEQYF.

The genes are TRBV28 and TRBJ1-3, with a possible D match to TRBD1 (6 bases). Germline CDR1 reads MDHEN; CDR2 reads SYDVKM. Between the trimmed V and J ends, which lost 6 bases and 2 bases, there was a span of 14 bases. The length of the CDR3 is 15 residues. For the CDR3, the DNA is TGTGCCAGCAGCGGGATTGGGGGCGCTGGAAACACCATATATTTT. It translates to CASSGIGGAGNTIYF.

This clone has more than one count but fewer than ten. J is TRBJ2-2 and V is TRBV5-4; 12 bases are shared with TRBD2. This CDR3 is 17 amino acids long. Per the germline V gene, CDR1 is SGHNT and CDR2 is YYREEE (reference sequence). With V trimmed by 0 bases and J by 4 bases, 4 bases remained unmatched. In DNA, the CDR3 is TGTGCCAGCAGCTTGGCGGGACTAGCGGGTACCACCGGGGAGCTGTTTTTT. Its translation is CASSLAGLAGTTGELFF.

This clone was seen more than once but under ten times. V usage is TRBV11-1 and J usage is TRBJ2-1; 8 positions agree with TRBD2. V trimming: 4 bases; J trimming: 2 bases; junction bases outside the gene matches: 4. The CDR3 is made up of 15 amino acids. The germline V gene has CDR1 SGHAT and CDR2 FQDESV (reference sequence). The CDR3: CASSWSGGTYNEQFF. The CDR3 nucleotides read TGTGCCAGCAGCTGGAGCGGGGGAACCTACAATGAGCAGTTCTTC.

The chain employs TRBV27 and TRBJ1-3; no clear D gene. Trimming took off 5 bases at V and 0 bases at J, with 8 bases between the two ends. From germline, CDR1 is MNHEY and CDR2 SMNVEV (reference sequence). The CDR3 spans 14 residues. Written as DNA, the CDR3 is TGTGCCAGCAGTGGACTTAGCTCTGGAAACACCATATATTTT. Translation gives CASSGLSSGNTIYF.

V usage is TRBV29-1 and J usage is TRBJ2-7, with 8 bases that match TRBD1. The germline gives CDR1 SQVTM, CDR2 ANQGSEA. J was trimmed by 4 bases and V by 5 bases; bases with no gene match: 10. The CDR3 extends over 14 amino acids. The CDR3 DNA follows: TGCAGCGTTTACCCCGGGACAGGAAGTTACGAGCAGTACTTC. Translated, it gives CSVYPGTGSYEQYF.

The chain carries TRBV28 and TRBJ2-7; TRBD2 matches at 14 bases. Losses at the gene ends were 3 bases for V and 6 bases for J; bases not matched to a gene: 13. The CDR3 is 18 amino acids. Germline lookup yields CDR1 MDHEN and CDR2 SYDVKM. The CDR3 here is CASSLYVGGLAGAREQYF. For the CDR3, the DNA is TGTGCCAGCAGTTTGTATGTGGGGGGACTAGCGGGAGCCCGCGAGCAGTACTTC. The entire variable domain, with the rest obtained from reference TRBV28 and TRBJ2-7, is as follows: DVKVTQSSRYLVKRTGEKVFLECVQDMDHENMFWYRQDPGLGLRLIYFSYDVKMKEKGDIPEGYSVSREKKERFSLILESASTNQTSMYLCASSLYVGGLAGAREQYFGPGTRLTVT.

This clone was observed a few times. The chain recombines TRBV30 with TRBJ2-2; D remains ambiguous. CDR3 size: 15 residues. The V end lost 0 bases, the J end lost 2 bases, and 10 bases lay between the germline ends. Germline-derived CDR1 and CDR2 are GTSNPN and SVGIG (reference sequence). This CDR3 reads CAWSVITSNTGELFF. The DNA for the CDR3 is TGTGCCTGGAGTGTAATCACTTCAAACACCGGGGAGCTGTTTTTT.

This clone came up a few times. The chain combines TRBV27 with TRBJ2-7, with 9 bases identical to TRBD1. The CDR3 runs to 14 residues. The junction had 4 bases not matched to a gene; V was cut back by 4 bases and J by 3 bases. Per germline, CDR1 MNHEY and CDR2 SMNVEV (reference sequence). The CDR3 nucleotides are TGTGCCAGCAGTTCGAGACAGGGGGGCTACGAGCAGTACTTC. Its protein product is CASSSRQGGYEQYF.

V usage is TRBV5-4 and J usage is TRBJ2-5; 8 nucleotides match TRBD2. V was clipped by 1 base and J by 0 bases; unmatched bases: 5. This CDR3 contains 16 residues. Per germline, CDR1 SGHNT and CDR2 YYREEE (reference sequence). This CDR3 is CASSLYRGGYQETQYF. As DNA, the CDR3 is TGTGCCAGCAGCTTGTACCGGGGGGGGTACCAAGAGACCCAGTACTTC.

The chain combines TRBV6-1 with TRBJ1-2, with a tentative D call TRBD1 (6 bases). The CDR3 contains 14 residues. The ends were cut back, 3 bases at V and 8 bases at J, with 16 bases in the middle. In germline, CDR1 is MNHNS, CDR2 SASEGT. The CDR3 bases are TGTGCCAGCAGTGAGAGGGACACCGACGGAGGCTACACCTTC. This gives the protein CASSERDTDGGYTF.

The chain employs TRBV28 and TRBJ2-7, with D perhaps TRBD1 (5 bases). Germline lookup yields CDR1 MDHEN and CDR2 SYDVKM. V lost 6 bases and J lost 3, with 18 bases in between. The CDR3 is 15 residues long. In nucleotides, the CDR3 is TGTGCCAGCAGACCCAGACAGATGTCAAACTACGAGCAGTACTTC. Translation gives CASRPRQMSNYEQYF.

The chain uses TRBV7-2 and TRBJ1-4; a possible D gene is TRBD1 (6 bases). V dropped 8 bases and J dropped 0 bases, with 13 bases sitting between them. Per germline, CDR1 SGHTA and CDR2 FQGNSA. There are 15 residues in the CDR3. This CDR3 reads CASGQRGTTNEKLFF. The CDR3 nucleotides are TGTGCCAGCGGACAGCGCGGTACAACTAATGAAAAACTGTTTTTT.